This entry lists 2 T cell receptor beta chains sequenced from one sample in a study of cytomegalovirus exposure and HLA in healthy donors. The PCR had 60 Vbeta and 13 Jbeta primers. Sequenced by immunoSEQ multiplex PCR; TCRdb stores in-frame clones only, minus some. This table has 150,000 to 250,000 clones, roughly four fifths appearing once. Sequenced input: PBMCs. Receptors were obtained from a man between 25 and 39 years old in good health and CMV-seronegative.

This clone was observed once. CDR3 in amino acids: CASSPYGDRGPNQPQHF. The CDR3 nucleotides are TGTGCCAGCAGCCCCTATGGGGACAGGGGACCAAATCAGCCCCAGCATTTT. This chain uses TRBV4-2 with TRBJ1-5, with 10 bases lining up with TRBD1. V dropped 4 bases and J dropped 4; count of bases not matched to a gene: 10. From germline, CDR1 is LGHNA and CDR2 YNFKEQ. The CDR3 loop spans 17 amino acids.

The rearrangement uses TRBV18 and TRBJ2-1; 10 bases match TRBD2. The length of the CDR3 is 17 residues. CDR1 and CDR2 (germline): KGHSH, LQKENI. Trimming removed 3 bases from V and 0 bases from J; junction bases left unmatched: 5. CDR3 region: CASSPWTSGVSYNEQFF. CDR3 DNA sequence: TGTGCCAGCTCACCGTGGACTAGCGGAGTCTCCTACAATGAGCAGTTCTTC.